This T cell receptor (beta chain) was recovered during a study of T cells after yellow fever vaccination. About the study: Some fractions had low cell numbers, and these were prepared with SMART-Seq v4 Ultra Low Input. Study-wide points: Most primary-vaccination clones recurred post-booster (just under 98% CD4, 85% to 90% CD8). Contamination of FACS-sorted repertoires by abundant clonotypes from the bulk population could occur.

Template switching by 5'RACE produced TCR cDNA, adding a universal primer site and UMIs. TCRdb itself ran the 5' RACE reads through MiXCR, one entry per CDR3 protein. The sample carries 500,000 to 650,000 distinct CDR3 sequences, about 15% recorded once. The V end was cut by 5 bases, the J end by 2 bases, with 17 bases between. This CDR3 spans 16 amino acids. Germline V gene sequence: CDR1 SEHNR, CDR2 FQNEAQ (reference sequence). This clonotype came up a few times. Antigen specificity is unknown. This TCR was recovered from a man between 18 and 35 years old who received the YFV17D yellow fever vaccine. The material sequenced was PBMCs, taken about 5 days after the first yellow fever vaccination. The chain has TRBV7-9 and TRBJ2-3; D gene ambiguous. The CDR3 is CASSPPRPEPTDTQYF. In DNA form, the CDR3 reads TGTGCCAGCAGCCCTCCCCGGCCCGAGCCCACAGATACGCAGTATTTT.